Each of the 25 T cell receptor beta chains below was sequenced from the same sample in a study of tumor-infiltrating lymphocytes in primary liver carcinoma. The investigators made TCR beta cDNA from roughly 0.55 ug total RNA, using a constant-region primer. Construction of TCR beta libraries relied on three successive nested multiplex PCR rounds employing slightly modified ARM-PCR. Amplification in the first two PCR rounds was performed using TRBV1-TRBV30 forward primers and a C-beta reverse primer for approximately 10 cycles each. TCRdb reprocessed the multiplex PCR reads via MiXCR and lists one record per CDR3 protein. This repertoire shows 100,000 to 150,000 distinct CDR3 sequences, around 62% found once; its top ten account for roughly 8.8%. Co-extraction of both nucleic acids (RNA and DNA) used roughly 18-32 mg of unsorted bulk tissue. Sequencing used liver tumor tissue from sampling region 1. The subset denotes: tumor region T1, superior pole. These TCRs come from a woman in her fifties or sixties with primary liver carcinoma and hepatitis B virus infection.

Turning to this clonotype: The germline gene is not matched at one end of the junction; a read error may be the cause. The CDR3 is CSSSPSSGLAGESHYF. CDR3 sequence (DNA): TGTTCCAGCAGCCCGTCATCCGGACTAGCGGGAGAGAGCCATTACTTC. V gene TRBV11-2 combines with J gene TRBJ2-5; 13 nucleotides line up with TRBD2. The CDR3 sequence is 16 residues long. Germline CDR1 reads SGHAT; CDR2 reads FQNNGV. The full variable domain, rest sourced from reference TRBV11-2 and TRBJ2-5, is EAGVAQSPRYKIIEKRQSVAFWCNPISGHATLYWYQQILGQGPKLLIQFQNNGVVDDSQLPKDRFSAERLKGVDSTLKIQPAKLEDSAVYLCSSSPSSGLAGESHYFGPGTRLLVL.

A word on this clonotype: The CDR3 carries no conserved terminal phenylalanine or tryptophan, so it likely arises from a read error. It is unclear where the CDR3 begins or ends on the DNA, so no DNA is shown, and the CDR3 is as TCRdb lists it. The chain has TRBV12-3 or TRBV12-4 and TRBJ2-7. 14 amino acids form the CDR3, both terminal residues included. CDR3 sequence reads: CASSLAAGSYEQCS.

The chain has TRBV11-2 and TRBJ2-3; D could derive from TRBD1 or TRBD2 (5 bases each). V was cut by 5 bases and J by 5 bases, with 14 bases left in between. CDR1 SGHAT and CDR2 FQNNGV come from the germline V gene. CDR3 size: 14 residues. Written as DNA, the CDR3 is TGTGCCAGCAGCCTGGGACCACCCATAGATACGCAGTATTTT. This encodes CASSLGPPIDTQYF. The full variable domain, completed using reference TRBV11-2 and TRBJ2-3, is EAGVAQSPRYKIIEKRQSVAFWCNPISGHATLYWYQQILGQGPKLLIQFQNNGVVDDSQLPKDRFSAERLKGVDSTLKIQPAKLEDSAVYLCASSLGPPIDTQYFGPGTRLTVL.

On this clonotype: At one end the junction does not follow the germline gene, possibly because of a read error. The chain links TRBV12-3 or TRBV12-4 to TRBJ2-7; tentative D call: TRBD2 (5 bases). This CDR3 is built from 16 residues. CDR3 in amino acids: CASSPPGVMGMYEHYF. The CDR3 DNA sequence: TGTGCCAGCAGTCCCCCCGGGGTCATGGGAATGTACGAGCATTACTTC.

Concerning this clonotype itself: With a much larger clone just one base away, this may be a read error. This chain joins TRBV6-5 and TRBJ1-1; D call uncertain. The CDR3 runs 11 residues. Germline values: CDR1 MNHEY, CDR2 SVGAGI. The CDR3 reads CASSSYTKAFF. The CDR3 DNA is TGTGCCAGCAGCTCTTACACTAAAGCTTTCTTT.

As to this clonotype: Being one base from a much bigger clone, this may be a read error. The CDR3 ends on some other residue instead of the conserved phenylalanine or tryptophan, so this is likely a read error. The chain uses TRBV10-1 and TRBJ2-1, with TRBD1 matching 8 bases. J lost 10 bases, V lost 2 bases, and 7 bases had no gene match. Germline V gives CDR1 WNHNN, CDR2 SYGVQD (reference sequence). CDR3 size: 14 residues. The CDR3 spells CASSEGTGLVEQFL. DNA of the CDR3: TGCGCCAGCAGTGAGGGGACAGGCTTGGTCGAGCAGTTCCTC.

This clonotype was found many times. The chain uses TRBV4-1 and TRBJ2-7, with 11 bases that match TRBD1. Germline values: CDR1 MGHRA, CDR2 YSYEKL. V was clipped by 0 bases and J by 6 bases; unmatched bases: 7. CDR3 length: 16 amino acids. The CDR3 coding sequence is TGCGCCAGCAGCCAAGAAAGTGGACAGGGGGCGGGCGAGCAGTACTTC. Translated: CASSQESGQGAGEQYF.

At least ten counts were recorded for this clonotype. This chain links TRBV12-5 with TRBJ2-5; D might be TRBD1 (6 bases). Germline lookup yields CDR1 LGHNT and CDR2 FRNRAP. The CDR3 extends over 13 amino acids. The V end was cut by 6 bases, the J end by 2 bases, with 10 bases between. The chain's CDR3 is CASGNGQQETQYF. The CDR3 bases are TGTGCTAGTGGCAATGGACAGCAAGAGACCCAGTACTTC.

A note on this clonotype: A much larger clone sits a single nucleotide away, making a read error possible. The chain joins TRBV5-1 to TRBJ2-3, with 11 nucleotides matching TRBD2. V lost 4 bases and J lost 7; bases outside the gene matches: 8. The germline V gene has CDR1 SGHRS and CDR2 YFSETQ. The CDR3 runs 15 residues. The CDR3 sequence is CASSIDSGRGYTQYF. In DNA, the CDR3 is TGCGCCAGCAGCATCGATAGCGGGAGGGGTTATACGCAGTATTTT.

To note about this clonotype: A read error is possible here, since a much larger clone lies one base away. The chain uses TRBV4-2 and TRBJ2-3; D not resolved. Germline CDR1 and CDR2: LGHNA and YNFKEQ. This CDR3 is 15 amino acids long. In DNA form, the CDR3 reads TGTGCCAGCAGCCAAGATTTGTATAGCAGAGATACGCAGTATTTT. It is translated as CASSQDLYSRDTQYF.

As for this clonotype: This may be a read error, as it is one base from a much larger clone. Here the CDR3 reads CASSLQGSNQLQHF. CDR3 nucleotides: TGTGCCAGCAGCTTACAGGGCAGCAATCAGCTCCAGCATTTT. The rearrangement links TRBV7-9 to TRBJ1-5; tentative D call: TRBD1 (5 bases). Germline V lookup: CDR1 SEHNR, CDR2 FQNEAQ (reference sequence). The CDR3 covers 14 residues.

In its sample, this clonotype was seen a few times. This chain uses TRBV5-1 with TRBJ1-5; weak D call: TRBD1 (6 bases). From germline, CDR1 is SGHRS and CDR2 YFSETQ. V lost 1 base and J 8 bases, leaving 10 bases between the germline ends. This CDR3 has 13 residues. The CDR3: CASSLQGFEPQHF. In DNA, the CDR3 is TGCGCCAGCAGCTTGCAGGGGTTTGAGCCCCAGCATTTT.

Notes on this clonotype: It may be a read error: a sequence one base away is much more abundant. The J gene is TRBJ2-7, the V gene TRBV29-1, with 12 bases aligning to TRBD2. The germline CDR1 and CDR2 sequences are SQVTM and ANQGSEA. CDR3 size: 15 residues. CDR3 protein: CSVSETSGRWDERYF. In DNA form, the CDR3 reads TGCAGCGTTTCGGAGACTAGCGGGAGATGGGACGAGCGGTACTTC.

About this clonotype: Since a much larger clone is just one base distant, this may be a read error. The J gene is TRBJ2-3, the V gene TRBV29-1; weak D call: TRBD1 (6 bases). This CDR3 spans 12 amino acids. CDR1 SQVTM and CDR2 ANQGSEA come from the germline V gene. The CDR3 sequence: CSVLQGSDMQYF. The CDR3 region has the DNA TGCAGCGTCTTACAGGGTTCAGATATGCAGTATTTT.

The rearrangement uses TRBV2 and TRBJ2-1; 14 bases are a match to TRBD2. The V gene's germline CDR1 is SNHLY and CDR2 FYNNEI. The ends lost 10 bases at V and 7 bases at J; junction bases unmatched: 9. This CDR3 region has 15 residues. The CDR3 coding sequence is TGTGCCACCTCGGGACTAGCGGGAGTCCGTAATGAGCAGTTCTTC. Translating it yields CATSGLAGVRNEQFF.

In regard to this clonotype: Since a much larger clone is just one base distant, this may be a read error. The CDR3 spells CASSYSMTGGNYGYTF. The CDR3 DNA follows: TGTGCCAGCAGTTACTCGATGACAGGGGGCAACTATGGCTACACCTTC. V is TRBV6-5 and J is TRBJ1-2, with 10 bases identical to TRBD1. Germline assignment: CDR1 MNHEY and CDR2 SVGAGI. The CDR3 totals 16 residues. V trimming: 0 bases; J trimming: 2 bases; junction bases outside the gene matches: 3.

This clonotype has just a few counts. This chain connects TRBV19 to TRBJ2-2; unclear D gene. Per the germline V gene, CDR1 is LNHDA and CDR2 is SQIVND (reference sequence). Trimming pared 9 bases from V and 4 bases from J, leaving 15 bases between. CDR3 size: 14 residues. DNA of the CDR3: TGTGCCAGCCGAAACGGAAAACGCACCGGGGAGCTGTTTTTT. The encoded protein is CASRNGKRTGELFF.

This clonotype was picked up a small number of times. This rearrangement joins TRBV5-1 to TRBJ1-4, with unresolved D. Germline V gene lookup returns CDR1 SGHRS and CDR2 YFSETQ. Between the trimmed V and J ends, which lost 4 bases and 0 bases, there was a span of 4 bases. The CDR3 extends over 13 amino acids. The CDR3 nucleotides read TGCGCCAGCAGCCAGGCAACTAATGAAAAACTGTTTTTT. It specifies CASSQATNEKLFF.

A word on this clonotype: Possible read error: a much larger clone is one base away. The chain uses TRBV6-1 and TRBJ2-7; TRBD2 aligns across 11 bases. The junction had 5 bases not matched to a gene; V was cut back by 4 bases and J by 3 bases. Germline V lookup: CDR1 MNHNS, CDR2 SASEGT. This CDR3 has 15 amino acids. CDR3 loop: CASSARLAGHYEQYF. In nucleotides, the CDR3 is TGTGCCAGCAGTGCCCGACTAGCGGGGCACTACGAGCAGTACTTC.

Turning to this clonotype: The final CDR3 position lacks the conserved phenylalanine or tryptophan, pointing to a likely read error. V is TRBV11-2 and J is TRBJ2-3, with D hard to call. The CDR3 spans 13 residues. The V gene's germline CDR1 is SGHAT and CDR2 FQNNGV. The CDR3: CVSSSGLADTQYI. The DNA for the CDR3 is TGTGTCAGCAGCTCAGGATTGGCAGATACGCAGTATATT.

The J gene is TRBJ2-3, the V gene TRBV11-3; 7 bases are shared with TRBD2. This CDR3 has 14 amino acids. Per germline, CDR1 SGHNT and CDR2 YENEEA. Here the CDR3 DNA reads TGTGATAGCAGCTTTCGGACTAGTACAGATACGCAGTATTTT. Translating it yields CDSSFRTSTDTQYF.

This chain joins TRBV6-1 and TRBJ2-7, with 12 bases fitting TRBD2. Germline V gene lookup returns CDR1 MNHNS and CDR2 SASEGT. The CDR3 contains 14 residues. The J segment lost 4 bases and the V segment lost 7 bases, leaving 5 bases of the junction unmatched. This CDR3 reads CASTRTSGTYEQYF. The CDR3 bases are TGTGCCAGCACCAGGACTAGCGGGACATACGAGCAGTACTTC.

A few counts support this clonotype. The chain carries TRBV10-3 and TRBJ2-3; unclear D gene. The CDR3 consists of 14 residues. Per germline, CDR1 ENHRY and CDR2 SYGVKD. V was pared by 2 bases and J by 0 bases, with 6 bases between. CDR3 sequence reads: CAISEGQSTDTQYF. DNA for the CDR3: TGTGCCATCAGTGAGGGGCAGAGCACAGATACGCAGTATTTT.

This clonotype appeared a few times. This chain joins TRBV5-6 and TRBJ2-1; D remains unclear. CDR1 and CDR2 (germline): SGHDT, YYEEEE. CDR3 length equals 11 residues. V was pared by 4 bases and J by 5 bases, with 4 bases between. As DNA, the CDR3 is TGTGCCAGCAGCCTTAACAATGAGCAGTTCTTC. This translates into CASSLNNEQFF.

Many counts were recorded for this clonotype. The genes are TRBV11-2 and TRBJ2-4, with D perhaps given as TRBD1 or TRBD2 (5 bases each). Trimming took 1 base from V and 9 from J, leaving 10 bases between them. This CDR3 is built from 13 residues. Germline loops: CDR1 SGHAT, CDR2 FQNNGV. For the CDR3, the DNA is TGTGCCAGCAGCTTAGGTGGGACGGCCATTCAGTACTTC. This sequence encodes CASSLGGTAIQYF.